This TCR beta chain appears in the sequencing data of a study of blood T cell repertoires in COVID-19. Generated by immunoSEQ multiplex PCR, the TCRdb table keeps only in-frame clones and is missing some. Here the sample spans about 77,000 clones, 80% being singletons. Looked up from germline, CDR1 is SGHKS and CDR2 is YYEKEE (reference sequence). The CDR3 runs to 15 residues. The ends were cut back, 0 bases at V and 6 bases at J, with 15 bases in the middle. This chain links TRBV5-5 with TRBJ1-1; no clear D. Sequencing was done on a sample of peripheral blood. The clonotype comes from a woman in her 70s with acute or convalescent COVID-19. The CDR3 DNA reads TGTGCCAGCAGCTTGGCCGAAATCCCCGGGGCTGAAGCTTTCTTT. It yields the protein CASSLAEIPGAEAFF.